A single sample is the source of the 7 T cell receptor beta chains below, sequenced in a study of cytomegalovirus exposure and HLA in healthy donors. The PCR was carried out with 60 Vbeta primers and 13 Jbeta primers. The assay was immunoSEQ multiplex PCR, and TCRdb's table has in-frame clones only and misses some. The top ten hold 1.5% to 2% of the sample, which has 150,000 or so clones, roughly 66% seen once. The sequenced sample was PBMCs. These receptors originate from a woman under 30 in good health and CMV-seronegative.

V is TRBV19 and J is TRBJ2-3; TRBD1 aligns across 10 bases. CDR1 is LNHDA, CDR2 SQIVND, per germline (reference sequence). The CDR3 is made up of 17 amino acids. After removal of 10 bases from V and 5 bases from J, the junction contained 18 bases not matched to a gene. The CDR3 region is CATSGTGVAYGVDTQYF. The CDR3, as DNA: TGTGCCACTTCCGGGACAGGGGTAGCATACGGCGTAGATACGCAGTATTTT.

The chain is built from TRBV2 and TRBJ1-2; 9 bases align to TRBD1. Germline loops: CDR1 SNHLY, CDR2 FYNNEI. The CDR3 extends over 12 amino acids. Trimming removed 5 bases from V and 6 bases from J; junction bases left unmatched: 1. The CDR3 protein is CASSRTGDGYTF. CDR3 coding DNA: TGTGCCAGCAGTAGGACAGGGGATGGCTACACCTTC.

V is TRBV28 and J is TRBJ2-1, with 11 bases fitting TRBD1. Trimming cost V 6 bases and J 9 bases; bases outside gene matches: 10. This CDR3 has 15 amino acids. Germline CDR1 and CDR2: MDHEN and SYDVKM. Written as DNA, the CDR3 is TGTGCCAGCAGCTCTCGGGACAGGGGGTGGGCTGAGCAGTTCTTC. Translated: CASSSRDRGWAEQFF.

This clone was observed at least ten times. The rearrangement joins TRBV13 to TRBJ1-1; possibly TRBD1 for D (6 bases). CDR3 size: 14 residues. V was clipped by 5 bases and J by 1 base, with 11 bases between them. CDR1 is PRHDT and CDR2 is FYEKMQ in the germline V gene (reference sequence). In DNA form, the CDR3 reads TGTGCCAGCAGCGAACAGGGTACGAACACTGAAGCTTTCTTT. As protein: CASSEQGTNTEAFF.

This chain uses TRBV30 with TRBJ2-1; 8 bases line up with TRBD2. Germline assignment: CDR1 GTSNPN and CDR2 SVGIG (reference sequence). J was trimmed by 8 bases and V by 5 bases; bases with no gene match: 8. The CDR3 is 13 amino acids. As DNA, the CDR3 is TGTGCCTGGGAGAGCGGGAGAAAGGATGAGCAGTTCTTC. As protein: CAWESGRKDEQFF.

This sequence joins TRBV6-5 and TRBJ1-5, with TRBD1 identical over 10 bases. Germline V CDR1 and CDR2: MNHEY, SVGAGI. The CDR3 has 13 residues. V shed 8 bases and J 5 bases; nucleotides not matched to a gene: 3. In nucleotides, the CDR3 is TGTGCCAGCGGGGACAGGGGCGATCAGCCCCAGCATTTT. Its protein product is CASGDRGDQPQHF.

The rearrangement joins TRBV28 to TRBJ2-7; 8 bases fit TRBD2. Germline V gives CDR1 MDHEN, CDR2 SYDVKM. The CDR3 runs to 16 residues. V shed 5 bases and J 2 bases; nucleotides not matched to a gene: 11. The DNA of the CDR3 is TGTGCCAGCAGTCCCCCGGGAGGGGCCTCCCCCTACGAGCAGTACTTC. Translated: CASSPPGGASPYEQYF.